Listed below are T cell receptor beta chains from one sample, sequenced in a study of blood T cell repertoires in COVID-19. Only in-frame clones appear in the TCRdb table, and some are missing; sequencing was by immunoSEQ multiplex PCR. Counted here are some 100,000 clones, 91% occurring once; the ten biggest clones make up approximately 2%. Sequenced material: peripheral blood. These receptors were obtained from a man aged 45-60 years with active COVID-19. CDR3s include the opening cysteine and the closing phenylalanine or tryptophan.

V gene	J gene	CDR3 protein
TRBV7-7	TRBJ2-5	CASSPGTGVPETQYF
TRBV7-7	TRBJ2-5	CASSRWTGPVETQYF
TRBV5-5	TRBJ1-6	CASSLTANSPLHF
TRBV11-2	TRBJ1-6	CASSLSGQGNSPLHF
TRBV21-1	TRBJ2-1	CASSKVSEGAGYNEQFF
TRBV3-1/TRBV3-2	TRBJ2-2	CASSRTGISRSGELFF
TRBV5-6	TRBJ1-2	CASSPTGNYGYTF
TRBV27	TRBJ1-2	CASRSSLNYGYTF
TRBV12-3/TRBV12-4	TRBJ2-1	CASSFFPGEQFF
TRBV10-1	TRBJ1-6	CASSGQPGSPLHF